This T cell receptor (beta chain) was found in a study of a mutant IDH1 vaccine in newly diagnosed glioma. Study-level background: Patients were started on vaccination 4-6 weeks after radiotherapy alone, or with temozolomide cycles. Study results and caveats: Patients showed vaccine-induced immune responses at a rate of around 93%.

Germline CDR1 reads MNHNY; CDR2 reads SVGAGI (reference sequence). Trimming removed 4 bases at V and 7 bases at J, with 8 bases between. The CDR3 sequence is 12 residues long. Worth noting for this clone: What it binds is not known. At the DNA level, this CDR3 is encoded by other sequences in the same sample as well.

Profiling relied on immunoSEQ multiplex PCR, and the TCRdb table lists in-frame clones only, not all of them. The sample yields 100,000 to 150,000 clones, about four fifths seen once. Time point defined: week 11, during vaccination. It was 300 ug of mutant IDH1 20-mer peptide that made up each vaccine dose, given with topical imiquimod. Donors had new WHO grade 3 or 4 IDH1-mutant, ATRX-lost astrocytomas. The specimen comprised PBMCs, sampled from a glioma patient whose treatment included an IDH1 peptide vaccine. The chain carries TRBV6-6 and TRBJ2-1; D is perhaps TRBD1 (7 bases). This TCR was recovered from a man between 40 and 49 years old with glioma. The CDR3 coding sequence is TGTGCCAGCAGTTCAGGGGGGAATGAGCAGTTCTTC. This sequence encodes CASSSGGNEQFF.